The source of this TCR beta chain is a study of blood T cells in healthy people across ages. A second about 7 to 12 cycle PCR used barcoded and J-beta primers. Every single cDNA molecule received a tag from a template-switch adaptor with 12 random nucleotides. Each CDR3 protein is one row after TCRdb ran MiXCR on the 5' RACE reads. The table has under 2 million distinct CDR3 sequences, almost 35% seen once; the top ten hold around 10%. CDR3 length: 15 residues. Trimming took off 0 bases at V and 4 bases at J, with 12 bases between the two ends. Germline CDR1 is SGHRS and CDR2 is YFSETQ. V and J are TRBV5-1 and TRBJ2-3; D possibly corresponds to TRBD1 (7 bases). The clonotype originates from a woman in her twenties or thirties in good health. Source material: blood. CDR3 DNA: TGCGCCAGCAGCTTGGCCCGGAGGGGGCCAGATACGCAGTATTTT. The encoded protein is CASSLARRGPDTQYF. Full variable domain (rest looked up from reference TRBV5-1 and TRBJ2-3): KAGVTQTPRYLIKTRGQQVTLSCSPISGHRSVSWYQQTPGQGLQFLFEYFSETQRNKGNFPGRFSGRQFSNSRSEMNVSTLELGDSALYLCASSLARRGPDTQYFGPGTRLTVL.